These T cell receptor beta chains were read from a single sample in a study of OX40 agonist ivuxolimab in advanced cancers. Clones were sequenced by immunoSEQ multiplex PCR, and TCRdb holds only the in-frame ones, with some missing. This sample yields 20,000 to 30,000 clones, of which approximately 85% are seen a single time; roughly 33% belongs to the top ten. The specimen comprised CD4+ or CD8+ T cells sorted from blood, sampled in a trial of the OX40 agonist ivuxolimab. These receptors were obtained from an adult with an advanced solid tumor such as melanoma, head and neck, liver or kidney cancer. Both conserved end residues are part of each CDR3. The D gene is left open where the match is weak. Size tells how often a clone was seen (once, few, many) or the class of an expanded clone, and some rows leave it out.

abundance	v_gene	d_gene	j_gene	CDR3nt	CDR3aa
NA	TRBV11-2	NA	TRBJ2-2	TGTGCCAGCAGCTTGGGATTTGAGCTGTTTTTT	CASSLGFELFF
NA	TRBV25-1	NA	TRBJ2-1	TGTGCCAGCAGTCCGAGCTCCTACAATGAGCAGTTCTTC	CASSPSSYNEQFF
NA	TRBV4-1	TRBD2	TRBJ2-1	TGCGCCAGCAGCCCGGGAGGGTACAATGAGCAGTTCTTC	CASSPGGYNEQFF
few	TRBV2	TRBD1	TRBJ1-5	TGTGCCAGCGGGGACAGGGATGAGCCCCAGCATTTT	CASGDRDEPQHF
NA	TRBV27	NA	TRBJ2-2	TGTGCCAGCAGTTACGGGGGAAACACCGGGGAGCTGTTTTTT	CASSYGGNTGELFF
NA	TRBV6-5	TRBD2	TRBJ2-7	TGTGCCAGCAGTGCCGGAGGACTAGCCCACGAGCAGTACTTC	CASSAGGLAHEQYF
NA	TRBV6-1	TRBD2	TRBJ2-3	TGTGCCAGCTATGGGACTAGCGGGAGAACAGATACGCAGTATTTT	CASYGTSGRTDTQYF
NA	TRBV19	NA	TRBJ1-3	TGTGCCAGTAGTATAATCGGAGGAGCTGGAAACACCATATATTTT	CASSIIGGAGNTIYF
NA	TRBV28	NA	TRBJ2-5	TGTGCCAGCAGTTTACGGACGTACCAAGAGACCCAGTACTTC	CASSLRTYQETQYF
NA	TRBV28	TRBD1	TRBJ1-6	TGTGCCAGCAGTTTCGGGACAGGGGGTTCACCCCTCCACTTT	CASSFGTGGSPLHF
NA	TRBV11-2	NA	TRBJ2-3	TGTGCCAGCAGCTTAGATCCCCCTGATACGCAGTATTTT	CASSLDPPDTQYF
NA	TRBV4-1	TRBD1	TRBJ1-6	TGCGCCAGCAGCCAAGACCGACAGGGGTATAATTCACCCCTCCACTTT	CASSQDRQGYNSPLHF
NA	TRBV5-1	NA	TRBJ2-7	TGCGCCAGCAGCCTCAATTACGAGCAGTACTTC	CASSLNYEQYF
NA	TRBV10-2	NA	TRBJ2-5	TGCGCCAGCAGTGAGTCTGACGGGAGAGAGGTAGAGACCCAGTACTTC	CASSESDGREVETQYF
NA	TRBV5-6	NA	TRBJ2-7	TGTGCCAGCAGCTTGCAGGCCTCCTACGAGCAGTACTTC	CASSLQASYEQYF
few	TRBV7-9	TRBD1	TRBJ2-7	TGTGCCAGCAGCCGCGCCGGGACAGGGTATTTTGAGGAGCAGTACTTC	CASSRAGTGYFEEQYF
NA	TRBV4-1	NA	TRBJ2-2	TGCGCCAGCAGCCACCCTTTCGTTGGACCAGGAGCGAACACCGGGGAGCTGTTTTTT	CASSHPFVGPGANTGELFF
NA	TRBV19	NA	TRBJ2-7	TGTGCCAGTAGTATTGGGATCGGGCAGATCTACGAGCAGTACTTC	CASSIGIGQIYEQYF
NA	TRBV15	TRBD2	TRBJ2-1	TGTGCCACCAGCAGGGACTTAGCGAGCGGGACGTACAATGAGCAGTTCTTC	CATSRDLASGTYNEQFF
few	TRBV9	TRBD1	TRBJ1-4	TGTGCCAGCAGCGTAGTGGACAGGGGGAGCTTAAATGAAAAACTGTTTTTT	CASSVVDRGSLNEKLFF
NA	TRBV19	TRBD2	TRBJ2-3	TGTGCCAGTAGTAGACTAGCGGTATTCACAGATACGCAGTATTTT	CASSRLAVFTDTQYF
NA	TRBV10-2	NA	TRBJ2-7	TGCGCCAGCAGTGGTTACTACGAGCAGTACTTC	CASSGYYEQYF
NA	TRBV4-2	TRBD1	TRBJ1-5	TGTGCCAGCAGCCTAGGGGAGGGGGCGAATCAGCCCCAGCATTTT	CASSLGEGANQPQHF
NA	TRBV19	TRBD2	TRBJ2-1	TGTGCCAGTAGTAGGACTAGCGGGAATTACAATGAGCAGTTCTTC	CASSRTSGNYNEQFF
NA	TRBV7-9	TRBD2	TRBJ2-3	TGTGCCAGCAGCCCTCCGACTAGCGGGACTAGCACAGATACGCAGTATTTT	CASSPPTSGTSTDTQYF
NA	TRBV9	TRBD2	TRBJ2-1	TGTGCCAGCAGCCCAGGCGGGGCGGGGAGGGAGCTCTTC	CASSPGGAGRELF
NA	TRBV6-1	NA	TRBJ1-1	TGTGCCAGCAGTGACGGGATCATGAACACTGAAGCTTTCTTT	CASSDGIMNTEAFF
few	TRBV19	NA	TRBJ1-5	TGTGCCAGTAGTATAGACGAGAATCAGCCCCAGCATTTT	CASSIDENQPQHF
once	TRBV27	NA	TRBJ1-4	TGTGCCAGCAGTTTAAGGCCAGAAGATATAACTAATGAAAAACTGTTTTTT	CASSLRPEDITNEKLFF
NA	TRBV4-1	NA	TRBJ1-1	TGCGCCAGCAGCCAGAGGGACACGAACACTGAAGCTTTCTTT	CASSQRDTNTEAFF
NA	TRBV2	NA	TRBJ2-3	TGTGCCAGCCTCCGACGGACATCTAGCACAGATACGCAGTATTTT	CASLRRTSSTDTQYF
NA	TRBV9	TRBD2	TRBJ2-7	TGTGCCAGCAGTACCGGGACTACCGCCTACGAGCAGTACTTC	CASSTGTTAYEQYF
NA	TRBV6-5	NA	TRBJ1-5	TGTGCCAGCAGTTCGGGATATAGCAATCAGCCCCAGCATTTT	CASSSGYSNQPQHF
NA	TRBV6-5	TRBD1	TRBJ2-7	TGTGCCAGCAGGCAGGACAGGGCCACCTACGAGCAGTACTTC	CASRQDRATYEQYF
NA	TRBV4-2	TRBD2	TRBJ2-3	TGTGCCAGCAGCTACCAGGGGGTAGCGGGGGGGCCGTCAGATACGCAGTATTTT	CASSYQGVAGGPSDTQYF
few	TRBV27	TRBD2	TRBJ2-1	TGTGCCAGCAGTCCGGGACTAGCGGGGTACTACAATGAGCAGTTCTTC	CASSPGLAGYYNEQFF
NA	TRBV28	TRBD2	TRBJ2-1	TGTGCCAGCAAACAGACTAGCGGGAATTCCTACAATGAGCAGTTCTTC	CASKQTSGNSYNEQFF
NA	TRBV5-1	TRBD2	TRBJ2-1	TGCGCCAGCACTGGAACCGGGACTAGCTCCTACAATGAGCAGTTCTTC	CASTGTGTSSYNEQFF
NA	TRBV7-8	NA	TRBJ1-5	TGTGCCAGCAGCTTAGCAGGGACACCCGTAGTTCAGCCCCAGCATTTT	CASSLAGTPVVQPQHF
NA	TRBV11-2	TRBD1	TRBJ1-3	TGTGCCAGCAGCAATGCCTACAGGGGGCCCAATAACACCATATATTTT	CASSNAYRGPNNTIYF
once	TRBV15	TRBD1	TRBJ2-1	TGTGCCACCAGCAGAGAGGACAGGGGATTTTACAATGAGCAGTTCTTC	CATSREDRGFYNEQFF
NA	TRBV10-3	NA	TRBJ1-5	TGTGCCATCAGTGACGAGGGACCCAATCAGCCCCAGCATTTT	CAISDEGPNQPQHF
NA	TRBV7-9	TRBD1	TRBJ2-3	TGTGCCAGCAGCTTCGTCGGACAGGGGTTCACAGATACGCAGTATTTT	CASSFVGQGFTDTQYF